This T cell receptor beta chain was recorded in a study of spatial heterogeneity in lung cancer. Study-wide context: Among detected sequences, beta-chain ones consistently exceeded alpha-chain ones in number. In raw reads, more than 9.5 appearances on average were recorded for each unique TCR and UMI combination. Study outcomes and limitations: Ubiquitous expanded tumor TCRs surfaced in blood more at resection than they did at follow-up.

This clonotype occurred many times. Its cognate antigen is unknown. Time point given: sample taken at primary tumor resection. Sequencing of whole RNA from tumor, nontumor lung or frozen PBMC involved no sorting. A distinct unique molecular identifier was carried by each TCR cDNA molecule. MiXCR was run by TCRdb on the 5' RACE reads, yielding one entry per CDR3 protein. The sample holds about 3,800 distinct CDR3 sequences; about 8% are singletons and the top ten take just under 60%. The receptor was derived from a female donor with early-stage non-small cell lung cancer. Sequencing used PBMCs, obtained at surgery.

CDR3 sequence: CASSRDLPDTQYF. The CDR3 DNA is TGTGCCAGCAGCCGGGACCTCCCAGATACGCAGTATTTT. The rearrangement links TRBV7-7 to TRBJ2-3; D is tentatively TRBD1 or TRBD2 (5 bases each). The CDR3 runs to 13 residues. The germline V gene has CDR1 SSHAT and CDR2 FNYEAQ (reference sequence). Trimming cost V 5 bases and J 4 bases, with 10 bases left between them. Full variable domain (rest looked up from reference TRBV7-7 and TRBJ2-3): GAGVSQSPRYKVTKRGQDVTLRCDPISSHATLYWYQQALGQGPEFLTYFNYEAQPDKSGLPSDRFSAERPEGSISTLTIQRTEQRDSAMYRCASSRDLPDTQYFGPGTRLTVL.